These 20 T cell receptor beta chains were all obtained from the same sample, sequenced in a study of cytomegalovirus exposure and HLA in healthy donors. PCR amplification relied on 60 Vbeta primers (plus 13 Jbeta primers). Clones were read by immunoSEQ multiplex PCR, and TCRdb kept only the in-frame ones, dropping some. The table lists about 140,000 clones, 77% of them singletons, with 1.5% to 2% in the top ten. Sequenced sample: PBMCs. These receptor sequences come from a female donor in good health and CMV-seronegative.

The V call is TRBV7-6, the J call TRBJ2-1; 11 bases are a match to TRBD2. Unmatched junction bases numbered 7, after V lost 2 bases and J lost 1 base. This CDR3 is 18 amino acids long. Germline V CDR1 and CDR2: SGHVS, FNYEAQ. The CDR3 loop reads CASSLIASGGRSYNEQFF. CDR3 DNA: TGTGCCAGCAGCTTAATTGCTAGCGGGGGGCGATCCTACAATGAGCAGTTCTTC.

The chain links TRBV5-1 to TRBJ2-3, with 13 bases fitting TRBD2. From germline, CDR1 is SGHRS and CDR2 YFSETQ. The junction had 4 bases not matched to a gene; V was cut back by 3 bases and J by 6 bases. The CDR3 runs 15 residues. CDR3 region: CASSWTSGSADTQYF. The CDR3 nucleotides are TGCGCCAGCAGCTGGACTAGCGGGAGTGCTGATACGCAGTATTTT.

The gene calls are TRBV4-1 and TRBJ2-7, with D unclear. Per germline, CDR1 MGHRA and CDR2 YSYEKL. Between the trimmed V and J ends, which lost 6 bases and 4 bases, there was a span of 16 bases. The CDR3 is 14 residues long. CDR3 sequence: CASRRDISGYEQYF. CDR3 coding DNA: TGCGCCAGCAGGCGAGACATTTCCGGATACGAGCAGTACTTC.

The chain is built from TRBV7-8 and TRBJ2-7; D may be TRBD2 (5 bases). The V and J ends lost 1 base and 2 bases respectively, with 12 bases between them. This CDR3 has 15 residues. The germline CDR1 and CDR2 sequences are SGHVS and FQNEAQ. This CDR3 reads CASSLGRTVTYEQYF. The CDR3 DNA is TGTGCCAGCAGCTTAGGGAGGACGGTAACCTACGAGCAGTACTTC.

The chain employs TRBV7-3 and TRBJ1-1, with 8 bases that match TRBD1. V dropped 2 bases and J dropped 1; count of bases not matched to a gene: 3. This CDR3 comprises 15 residues. CDR1 SGHTA and CDR2 FQGTGA come from the germline V gene. The CDR3: CASSLHRGGNTEAFF. The CDR3 region has the DNA TGTGCCAGCAGCTTACACAGGGGGGGGAACACTGAAGCTTTCTTT.

The chain uses TRBV7-2 and TRBJ1-2; D is perhaps TRBD1 (6 bases). The V end was cut by 5 bases, the J end by 5 bases, with 18 bases between. The CDR3 extends over 15 amino acids. The germline gives CDR1 SGHTA, CDR2 FQGNSA. The CDR3 DNA reads TGTGCCAGCAGCCCATCCAGGGGATACGCTTATGGCTACACCTTC. Protein product: CASSPSRGYAYGYTF.

This chain links TRBV7-8 with TRBJ1-5; D gene unclear. The CDR3 runs to 16 residues. Germline-derived CDR1 and CDR2 are SGHVS and FQNEAQ. V lost 7 bases and J lost 1, with 17 bases in between. The CDR3 reads CASTRGAGMSNQPQHF. The CDR3 coding sequence is TGTGCCAGCACCCGAGGCGCCGGCATGAGCAATCAGCCCCAGCATTTT.

J is TRBJ2-2 and V is TRBV29-1; D is uncertain. Germline V lookup: CDR1 SQVTM, CDR2 ANQGSEA. The CDR3 sequence is 12 residues long. The germline V and J ends were trimmed by 7 bases and 3 bases, with 9 bases remaining between them. The DNA for the CDR3 is TGCAGCGGCCGGGTCTACACCGGGGAGCTGTTTTTT. Translated: CSGRVYTGELFF.

V gene TRBV5-1 combines with J gene TRBJ2-2; TRBD2 aligns across 8 bases. The length of the CDR3 is 15 residues. Germline V gives CDR1 SGHRS, CDR2 YFSETQ. V dropped 7 bases and J dropped 4; count of bases not matched to a gene: 9. In nucleotides, the CDR3 is TGCGCCAGCTCGCCCCGGCGGGGGGCCACCGGGGAGCTGTTTTTT. This gives the protein CASSPRRGATGELFF.

The chain has TRBV7-9 and TRBJ2-3, with 8 bases that match TRBD2. V shed 5 bases and J 2 bases; nucleotides not matched to a gene: 3. This CDR3 is 14 amino acids long. Germline CDR1 is SEHNR and CDR2 is FQNEAQ (reference sequence). The DNA for the CDR3 is TGTGCCAGCAGCCGACTAGCGACCACAGATACGCAGTATTTT. Translated: CASSRLATTDTQYF.

The J gene is TRBJ1-4, the V gene TRBV25-1; 7 bases fit TRBD1. After removal of 2 bases from V and 8 bases from J, the junction contained 5 bases not matched to a gene. CDR1 is MGHDK, CDR2 SYGVNS, per germline. The CDR3 loop spans 14 amino acids. CDR3 sequence: CASSEVTGREKLFF. The CDR3 DNA sequence: TGTGCCAGCAGTGAAGTGACAGGGAGGGAAAAACTGTTTTTT.

The table lists this clone with a few counts. This chain joins TRBV15 and TRBJ1-1; D is undetermined. The CDR3 consists of 15 residues. CDR1 is LNHNV, CDR2 YYDKDF, per germline (reference sequence). Trimming removed 1 base from V and 0 bases from J, with 9 bases in between. The CDR3 is CATSRGFQMNTEAFF. In nucleotides, the CDR3 is TGTGCCACCAGCAGAGGCTTCCAGATGAACACTGAAGCTTTCTTT.

This chain connects TRBV18 to TRBJ1-2; 7 nucleotides match TRBD1. J was trimmed by 0 bases and V by 2 bases; bases with no gene match: 6. CDR3 length: 16 residues. Germline-derived CDR1 and CDR2 are KGHSH and LQKENI. The CDR3 spells CASSPESGTANYGYTF. The CDR3, as DNA: TGTGCCAGCTCACCAGAATCAGGGACAGCTAACTATGGCTACACCTTC.

Details on this clone: The junction and the germline gene differ at one end; a read error may be behind it. This sequence joins TRBV5-1 and TRBJ2-3, with 12 bases fitting TRBD1. The CDR3 consists of 16 residues. Germline V lookup: CDR1 SGHRS, CDR2 YFSETQ. The CDR3 region has the DNA TGCGCCAGCAGCTTTACCGGGACAGGGGGCACATATACGCAGTATTTT. Translated, it gives CASSFTGTGGTYTQYF.

This clone was picked up one time. CDR3 sequence reads: CASSFQGDGYTF. The CDR3 nucleotides are TGCGCCAGCAGCTTTCAGGGGGATGGCTACACCTTC. The V gene is TRBV5-1, the J gene TRBJ1-2; TRBD1 matches 7 bases. Germline CDR1 is SGHRS and CDR2 is YFSETQ. CDR3 length: 12 residues. With 2 bases clipped from V and 6 bases from J, the junction kept 1 base outside the gene matches.

On this clone: The CDR3 does not end in the conserved phenylalanine or tryptophan, so this is likely a read error. The chain combines TRBV5-1 with TRBJ1-2, with 9 bases lining up with TRBD1. This CDR3 has 14 residues. Per the germline V gene, CDR1 is SGHRS and CDR2 is YFSETQ. The ends lost 4 bases at V and 1 base at J; junction bases unmatched: 2. CDR3 sequence reads: CASSQDRGNYGYTL. CDR3 DNA: TGCGCCAGCAGCCAGGACAGGGGTAACTATGGCTACACCCTC.

V and J are TRBV7-6 and TRBJ2-7; 9 bases line up with TRBD1. Trimming took 4 bases from V and 2 from J; bases not matched to a gene: 12. The length of the CDR3 is 17 residues. CDR1 and CDR2 from the germline V gene are SGHVS and FNYEAQ. CDR3 region: CASSSLLTGTGTYEQYF. As DNA, the CDR3 is TGTGCCAGCAGCTCCCTCCTCACCGGGACAGGGACCTACGAGCAGTACTTC.

The J gene is TRBJ1-2, the V gene TRBV6-5; TRBD1 matches 9 bases. V lost 0 bases and J lost 8; bases outside the gene matches: 10. The CDR3 contains 16 residues. CDR1 is MNHEY and CDR2 is SVGAGI in the germline V gene. CDR3 sequence: CASSYSVGGQGGGYTF. The CDR3 coding sequence is TGTGCCAGCAGTTACTCGGTAGGGGGACAGGGTGGAGGCTACACCTTC.

The V gene is TRBV27, the J gene TRBJ1-4; D ambiguous. The CDR3 extends over 15 amino acids. Germline CDR1 and CDR2: MNHEY and SMNVEV (reference sequence). V was clipped by 5 bases and J by 3 bases, with 13 bases between them. CDR3 protein: CASSEIYAANEKLFF. For the CDR3, the DNA is TGTGCCAGCAGTGAGATCTACGCGGCTAATGAAAAACTGTTTTTT.

The genes are TRBV2 and TRBJ2-3; no clear D. Germline CDR1 is SNHLY and CDR2 is FYNNEI. The ends were cut back, 1 base at V and 2 bases at J, with 10 bases in the middle. The CDR3 contains 15 residues. CDR3 nucleotides: TGTGCCAGCAGTGAAGTTGGGCAGAACACAGATACGCAGTATTTT. Translation: CASSEVGQNTDTQYF.